This T cell receptor beta chain was captured by sequencing in a study of identical twins (dated by TCRdb to 2015 to 2016). As for the study more broadly: TCR alpha and beta repertoires from monozygotic twins, unrelated adults of various ages and cord blood were deep-sequenced to test whether fetal clonotypes persist. To rule out contamination, the twin experiments were replicated at different times with different library preparation protocols.

This clonotype was seen a handful of times. This clone's antigen is unknown. There are no base qualities to consult, and no much larger clone falls within one base. The CDR3 covers 14 residues, taking in both the cysteine and the phenylalanine. Just the 42-base CDR3 DNA is kept, in frame starting at base 1. CDR1 and CDR2, looked up from the germline V gene (reference sequence), are SEHNR and FQNEAQ. The V end gives up 5 bases and the J end 7 bases, leaving 10 bases in the junction not matched to a gene. Overall results and qualifications from the work: Abundant cord blood beta clonotypes carried fewer insertions; young adult naive repertoires showed a weaker similar trend, while memory repertoires showed none. Because the same donors could not be followed over many years, the conclusions depended on cross-sectional statistical analysis. Excess twin sharing in beta out-of-frame sequences was weaker because fewer shared sequences lowered the signal-to-noise ratio. Compared with coincidental sharing between unrelated individuals, out-of-frame TCR alpha sequences shared between twins had an excess of sequences with low generation probability. Zero-insertion analyses could be partly confounded by invariant T cells such as MAIT and iNKT, though diverse VJ usage argued against such confounding for most clonotypes. In monozygotic twins, recombination models systematically underestimated out-of-frame TCR alpha sharing, but the models matched the sharing seen between unrelated individuals.

Every donor was a healthy Caucasian. Three pairs of female monozygotic twins, all aged roughly 18 to 30 years, made up the twin cohort. CD4+ and CD8+ T cell populations were isolated with positive isolation kits from Invitrogen. Library method: 5' RACE. The sequencer was an Illumina HiSeq 2000. A universal primer binding site was introduced by template switching, and a unique molecular identifier was present in the final cDNA, enabling accurate counting of TCR cDNA molecules. First-strand cDNA for TCR alpha and beta chains was synthesized from specific primers in the conserved constant-segment region. Each cDNA library was double barcoded, with a SMART-Mk sample barcode plus Illumina barcodes, to control for contamination. TruSeq adapter sequences and Illumina sample barcodes were added in two successive PCR steps. Sequencing of the TCR alpha and beta cDNA libraries was done on the Illumina HiSeq platform using custom primers. From the authors' description of their analysis: MiGEC was used to process raw reads and extract unique molecular identifiers, and MiXCR was used to find CDR3 positions. Recombination models were inferred per individual with the repgenHMM and IGoR tools using an EM algorithm. The analysis of shared clonotypes was done with the tcR package in R, with sharing normalized by the product of cloneset sizes. To study raw recombination without the effects of thymic and clonal selection, out-of-frame nonproductive sequences were analyzed. TCRdb reworked the public reads: Q25 trimming with fastp, MiXCR clone assembly, productive beta chains retained. Here each entry gathers all rows of one CDR3 protein and keeps the most common genes and DNA. In this record, the V and J calls reflect TCRdb's handling and not the investigators' own analysis. The table for this sample lists 450,000 or so distinct CDR3 sequences; roughly an eighth of them were counted only once. Together, the top ten hold more than 0.8% of the sample.

This sample also belongs to another study, concerning yellow fever vaccine responses in identical twins. The second publication reports: The authors reported that the T cell response to vaccination in identical twins appeared partly convergent and partly personalized. In identical twins, the study followed T cell clones that responded to the vaccine with precision.

The sequenced material came from CD4+ T cells sorted from blood. The chain links TRBV7-9 with TRBJ2-5, with TRBD1 identical over 7 junction bases. This receptor was obtained from a woman aged 18 to 35 in good health. The nucleotide sequence is given as TGTGCCAGCAGCCTAGGGACAGCAGGTGGGACCCAGTACTTC. It codes for CASSLGTAGGTQYF.